The clone carrying this T cell receptor beta chain was detected only a few times. Its antigen remains unidentified. There are 13 residues in the CDR3. The V and J ends lost 2 bases and 3 bases respectively, with 8 bases between them. The record originates from a study of T-cell reconstitution after alpha-beta-depleted transplantation in children. Study-wide findings and caveats: The authors attributed T-cell counts and diversity one year after transplant mostly to newly produced T cells.

For TCRbeta, the library was prepared with unique molecular identifiers. TCRdb redid the calling of the PCR reads with MiXCR, one entry per CDR3 protein. The repertoire consists of 500,000 or so distinct CDR3 sequences, with roughly 10% occurring once and the leading ten covering 14%. Specimen: PBMCs, mostly from graft donor cells, collected 180 days after TCRalphabeta/CD19-depleted stem cell transplant. The chain links TRBV12-3 or TRBV12-4 to TRBJ2-7, with D tentatively TRBD1 (6 bases). The receptor comes from a female patient aged 2-9 years who had a stem cell transplant for aplastic anemia, so the T cells may come from the graft donor. The CDR3 region is CASSLIQGYEQYF. The CDR3 DNA is TGTGCCAGCAGTTTAATACAGGGCTACGAGCAGTACTTC.